The T cell receptor beta chain under discussion was sequenced for a study of T cell responses to AZD1222 COVID-19 vaccine. Overall study context: Timing groups of about 4 and about 12 weeks for second doses were pooled.

Study results and caveats: Mostly white British, mostly female donors; authors suggested clonal diversity may be underestimated. Distributed over spike, vaccine-associated CD4 TCRs predominated at 160-218 and 743-854. Only a handful of AZD1222 recipients were seropositive at baseline.

Turning to this clone: Its antigen is not identified.

This CDR3 is built from 17 residues. The germline V gene encodes CDR1 MDHEN and CDR2 SYDVKM. The trim removed 3 bases at V and 4 bases at J, leaving 13 bases unmatched. Sequenced by immunoSEQ multiplex PCR; TCRdb stores in-frame clones only, minus some. This table has fewer than 95,000 clones, around 87% appearing once. V usage is TRBV28 and J usage is TRBJ1-2, with 8 bases matching TRBD1. This TCR came from an adult in good health. The material was peripheral blood, obtained on day 0 of AZD1222 vaccination. The CDR3 spells CASSFERTGRASYGYTF. DNA for the CDR3: TGTGCCAGCAGTTTCGAGAGGACAGGGAGGGCCTCCTATGGCTACACCTTC.